These T cell receptor beta chains were read from a single sample in a study of T cells in Graves' hyperthyroidism and ophthalmopathy. TCRdb analysed the multiplex PCR reads with MiXCR anew, one entry per CDR3 protein. The table includes 750,000 to 950,000 distinct CDR3 sequences, roughly 40% detected once. Sample: blood. Source of these receptors: a young man with Graves' hyperthyroidism. The CDR3 runs from the conserved cysteine through the conserved F or W. The order of the fields is V gene, clone size, D gene, J gene, CDR3 DNA, CDR3 protein. The D gene is left open where the match is weak. The size of a clone is reported for some rows only, either as once, few or many, or as a class for expanded clones.

TRBV24-1	many	NA	TRBJ1-5	TGTGCCACCAGTGATTCCGCTATGGGGCCCCAGCATTTT	CATSDSAMGPQHF
TRBV20-1	once	NA	TRBJ1-1	TGCAGTGCTAGTAAAGCCGGGCTGAACACTGAAGCTTCCTTT	CSASKAGLNTEASF
TRBV9	NA	TRBD2	TRBJ2-7	TGTGCCAGCAGCTTAGCGGGACTCCGGGGGGGCGAGCAGTACTTC	CASSLAGLRGGEQYF
TRBV6-5	many	NA	TRBJ2-2	TGTGCCAGCAGTTACGAGGTGAACACCGGGGAGCTGTTTTTT	CASSYEVNTGELFF
TRBV19	NA	NA	TRBJ1-5	TGTACCAGTAGTATCGATCCCGCAGGCTCCAATCAGCCCCAGCATTTT	CTSSIDPAGSNQPQHF
TRBV6-5	NA	NA	TRBJ1-1	TGTGCCAGCAGTTACTCGGAAGCGGGGCGGACTGAAGCTTTCTTT	CASSYSEAGRTEAFF
TRBV2	few	NA	TRBJ1-5	TGTGCCAGCAGTTTGGGCCAAAGTCGGCCCCAGCATTTT	CASSLGQSRPQHF
TRBV12-3/TRBV12-4	NA	NA	TRBJ2-5	TGTGCCAACAGCCGGGACTCGAAGACCCAGTACTTC	CANSRDSKTQYF
TRBV29-1	NA	NA	TRBJ2-3	TGCAGCGTAGGGCGTCTTCAAGGCACAGATACGCAGTATTTT	CSVGRLQGTDTQYF
TRBV4-1	NA	NA	TRBJ2-7	TGCGCCAGCAGCCAAGGGGGTGGGAGTTACTACGAGCAGTACTTC	CASSQGGGSYYEQYF
TRBV20-1	NA	NA	TRBJ1-1	TGCAGTGCTAGAGATGGGAGTCTGGCCACTGAAGCTTTCTTT	CSARDGSLATEAFF
TRBV12-3/TRBV12-4	NA	TRBD1	TRBJ1-1	TGTGCCAGCAGTCCAAGACGGACAGGGACCCCTGAAGCTTTCTTT	CASSPRRTGTPEAFF
TRBV6-5	many	NA	TRBJ1-3	TGTGCCAGCACACCGTTGGGAGGAAACACCATATATTTT	CASTPLGGNTIYF
TRBV20-1	few	NA	TRBJ1-4	TGCAGTGCTAGAGAAACGGGGGCAAGTGAAAAACTGTTTTTT	CSARETGASEKLFF
TRBV19	few	NA	TRBJ1-1	TGTGAGACTAGACTGAACACTGAAGCTTTCTTT	CETRLNTEAFF
TRBV6-5	NA	NA	TRBJ1-1	TGTGCCAGCAGTTACCCGTCGGCGAGCTCTGAAGCTTTCTTT	CASSYPSASSEAFF
TRBV4-1	NA	NA	TRBJ1-6	TGCGCCAGCAGCCACGATCCGGGACCACCCCTCCACTTT	CASSHDPGPPLHF
TRBV20-1	NA	TRBD1	TRBJ2-7	TGCAGTGCTAGAGTTAGGTTTAGGGACAGTGCAGACGAGCAGTACTTC	CSARVRFRDSADEQYF
TRBV7-8	few	NA	TRBJ2-5	TGTGCCAGCAGGCCGGCGGGGGCCGTCCCCGAGACCCAGTACTTC	CASRPAGAVPETQYF
TRBV7-2	NA	NA	TRBJ2-2	TGTGCCTGCGGCTTCGAGGGATGGCAGGGAGGATCCGGGGAGCTGTTTTTT	CACGFEGWQGGSGELFF
TRBV20-1	NA	NA	TRBJ2-7	TGCAGTGCTAGGGTGCAGCAGGCCCCCTACGAGCAGTACTTC	CSARVQQAPYEQYF
TRBV19	few	TRBD1	TRBJ2-7	TGTGCCAGTAGTGGACAGGGCCCTGCCGAGCAGTACTTC	CASSGQGPAEQYF
TRBV7-9	many	TRBD1	TRBJ1-6	TGTGCCAGCAGGATGGACAGGGCGTATTCACCCCTCCACTTT	CASRMDRAYSPLHF
TRBV6-5	NA	TRBD1	TRBJ1-6	TGTGCCAGCAGTTACTTGACAGGGCCGTCGAGGAATTCACCCCTCCACTTT	CASSYLTGPSRNSPLHF
TRBV7-9	many	NA	TRBJ1-2	TGTGCCAGCAGCTTCCCCGGCGGCTATGGCTACACCTTC	CASSFPGGYGYTF
TRBV19	NA	NA	TRBJ1-2	TGTGCCTCAGGACAACCGGGATCCAACTATGGCTACACCTTC	CASGQPGSNYGYTF
TRBV29-1	many	TRBD1	TRBJ1-4	TGCAGCGTCAACTCCGGGACAGTTAATGAAAAACTGTTTTTT	CSVNSGTVNEKLFF
TRBV12-3/TRBV12-4	few	NA	TRBJ2-5	TGTGCCAGCAGTTTTACAGGTACTGGAGAGACCCAGTACTTC	CASSFTGTGETQYF
TRBV6-6	NA	NA	TRBJ1-5	TGTGCCAGCAGTCGCGTGGGGGACAATCAGCCCCAGCATTTT	CASSRVGDNQPQHF
TRBV2	many	NA	TRBJ1-5	TGTGCCAGCAGTGAAACAGGGTCTAGCAATCAGCCCCAGCATTTT	CASSETGSSNQPQHF
TRBV20-1	NA	NA	TRBJ1-3	TGCAGTGCTAGAGATCTCCAGGCTGGAAACACCATATATTTT	CSARDLQAGNTIYF
TRBV7-9	few	TRBD2	TRBJ2-2	TGTGCCAGCAGCGCCAGGACTAGCGGGAGTGACGGGGAGCTGTTTTTT	CASSARTSGSDGELFF
TRBV9	few	NA	TRBJ1-1	TGTGCCAGCAGCCAAGATGGGAGGGGAAGGAACACTGAAGCTTTCTTT	CASSQDGRGRNTEAFF
TRBV2	NA	NA	TRBJ2-7	TGTGCCAGCAGTCCACGGACAGACGGCTCCTACGAGCAGTACTTC	CASSPRTDGSYEQYF
TRBV7-6	NA	TRBD2	TRBJ2-5	TGTGCCAGCAGCTTAGCTGGGACTAGCGGGGGACAAGAGACCCAGTACTTC	CASSLAGTSGGQETQYF
TRBV15	NA	NA	TRBJ1-1	TGTGCCACCAGCGAGCGGACAGCTGAAGCTTTCTTT	CATSERTAEAFF
TRBV9	many	NA	TRBJ1-1	TGTGCCAGCAGCGTAGAGCCCATGAACACTGAAGCTTTCTTT	CASSVEPMNTEAFF
TRBV7-9	NA	NA	TRBJ1-3	TGTGCCAGCAGCTTAGAAAGGGGCTATGGCTACACCATATATTTT	CASSLERGYGYTIYF
TRBV29-1	NA	TRBD1	TRBJ2-7	TGCAGCGCCGGGGACAGTCCGATATACGAGCAGTACTTC	CSAGDSPIYEQYF
TRBV4-1	NA	NA	TRBJ1-4	TGCGCCAGCAGCCAAGATGTCCCGGATAATGAAAAACTGTTTTTT	CASSQDVPDNEKLFF
TRBV19	few	TRBD2	TRBJ2-2	TGTGCCAGTACCCCCACTCCGGGGAGGGGACTTAACACCGGGGAGCTGTTTTTT	CASTPTPGRGLNTGELFF
TRBV12-3/TRBV12-4	NA	TRBD1	TRBJ1-5	TGTGCCAGCAGTTCACCAGGGGGCGGGGGTCAGCCCCAGCATTTT	CASSSPGGGGQPQHF
TRBV10-3	NA	NA	TRBJ1-5	TGTGCCAGCAGGGTGACAGAAATGCAGCCCCAGCATTTT	CASRVTEMQPQHF
TRBV29-1	once	TRBD2	TRBJ2-5	TGCAGCGTCCCATGGGGAGGGCTGGTAGAGACCCAGTACTTC	CSVPWGGLVETQYF
TRBV7-9	NA	NA	TRBJ1-5	TGTGCCAGCAGCTTAAGCTGGCAGCCCCAGCATTTT	CASSLSWQPQHF
TRBV12-3/TRBV12-4	few	NA	TRBJ1-1	TGTGCCAGCAGTTTACGGGCCGGCGAGAACACTGAAGCTTTCTTT	CASSLRAGENTEAFF
TRBV25-1	once	TRBD2	TRBJ2-7	TGTGCCAGCAGACCGACTAGCGGCTACGAGCAGTACTTC	CASRPTSGYEQYF
TRBV9	many	NA	TRBJ1-3	TGTGCCAGCAGCGACCATCCGGGCCCGGGACCCTCTGGAAACACCATATATTTT	CASSDHPGPGPSGNTIYF
TRBV2	NA	NA	TRBJ2-7	TGTGCCAGCAGTGCACAGGGATACTACGAGCAGTACTTC	CASSAQGYYEQYF
TRBV6-6	few	NA	TRBJ1-4	TGTGCCAGCAGTGATACCGGGGGGCGGGAAAAACTGTTTTTT	CASSDTGGREKLFF